This T cell receptor (beta chain) was retrieved from a study of CD8 T cells in ankylosing spondylitis. A quantitative 5'-RACE method, one with molecular barcodes, was used to make TCR beta libraries. TCRdb reprocessed the 5' RACE reads with MiXCR, giving one entry per CDR3 protein. Found here are over 110,000 distinct CDR3 sequences, approximately 9.2% of them singletons; the top ten hold under 7.5%. Points on this clonotype: Antigen specificity is unknown.

Germline V lookup: CDR1 MNHEY, CDR2 SVGEGT. The CDR3 extends over 15 amino acids. Trimming took off 2 bases at V and 4 bases at J, with 11 bases between the two ends. Regarding the study as a whole: Roughly 8 highly homologous variants formed a TCR beta motif that appeared characteristic of ankylosing spondylitis blood. Disease-linked clones were reportedly significantly enriched in matched ankylosing spondylitis synovial fluid.

The TCR comes from a male donor with ankylosing spondylitis. Sequenced input: synovial fluid, either unsorted or a sorted T cell fraction (not recorded which). The chain combines TRBV6-2 or TRBV6-3 with TRBJ2-2; D is perhaps TRBD2 (5 bases). CDR3 nucleotides: TGTGCCAGCAGTTACATCACTAGAGGCACCGGGGAGCTGTTTTTT. Protein: CASSYITRGTGELFF.